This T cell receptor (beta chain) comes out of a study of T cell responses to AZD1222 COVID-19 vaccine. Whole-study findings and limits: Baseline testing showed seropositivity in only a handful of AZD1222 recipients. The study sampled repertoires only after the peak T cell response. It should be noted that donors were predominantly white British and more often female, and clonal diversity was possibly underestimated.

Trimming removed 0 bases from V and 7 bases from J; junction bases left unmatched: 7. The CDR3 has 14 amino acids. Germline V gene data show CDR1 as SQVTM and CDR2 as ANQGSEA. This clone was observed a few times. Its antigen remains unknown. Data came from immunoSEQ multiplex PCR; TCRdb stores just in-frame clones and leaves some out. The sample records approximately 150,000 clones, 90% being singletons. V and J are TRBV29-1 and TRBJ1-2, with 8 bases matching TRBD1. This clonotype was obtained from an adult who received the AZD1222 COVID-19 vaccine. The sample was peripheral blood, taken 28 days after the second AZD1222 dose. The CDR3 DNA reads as TGCAGCGTTGAAGATCAGCCAGGGGGCTCTGGCTACACCTTC. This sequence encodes CSVEDQPGGSGYTF.